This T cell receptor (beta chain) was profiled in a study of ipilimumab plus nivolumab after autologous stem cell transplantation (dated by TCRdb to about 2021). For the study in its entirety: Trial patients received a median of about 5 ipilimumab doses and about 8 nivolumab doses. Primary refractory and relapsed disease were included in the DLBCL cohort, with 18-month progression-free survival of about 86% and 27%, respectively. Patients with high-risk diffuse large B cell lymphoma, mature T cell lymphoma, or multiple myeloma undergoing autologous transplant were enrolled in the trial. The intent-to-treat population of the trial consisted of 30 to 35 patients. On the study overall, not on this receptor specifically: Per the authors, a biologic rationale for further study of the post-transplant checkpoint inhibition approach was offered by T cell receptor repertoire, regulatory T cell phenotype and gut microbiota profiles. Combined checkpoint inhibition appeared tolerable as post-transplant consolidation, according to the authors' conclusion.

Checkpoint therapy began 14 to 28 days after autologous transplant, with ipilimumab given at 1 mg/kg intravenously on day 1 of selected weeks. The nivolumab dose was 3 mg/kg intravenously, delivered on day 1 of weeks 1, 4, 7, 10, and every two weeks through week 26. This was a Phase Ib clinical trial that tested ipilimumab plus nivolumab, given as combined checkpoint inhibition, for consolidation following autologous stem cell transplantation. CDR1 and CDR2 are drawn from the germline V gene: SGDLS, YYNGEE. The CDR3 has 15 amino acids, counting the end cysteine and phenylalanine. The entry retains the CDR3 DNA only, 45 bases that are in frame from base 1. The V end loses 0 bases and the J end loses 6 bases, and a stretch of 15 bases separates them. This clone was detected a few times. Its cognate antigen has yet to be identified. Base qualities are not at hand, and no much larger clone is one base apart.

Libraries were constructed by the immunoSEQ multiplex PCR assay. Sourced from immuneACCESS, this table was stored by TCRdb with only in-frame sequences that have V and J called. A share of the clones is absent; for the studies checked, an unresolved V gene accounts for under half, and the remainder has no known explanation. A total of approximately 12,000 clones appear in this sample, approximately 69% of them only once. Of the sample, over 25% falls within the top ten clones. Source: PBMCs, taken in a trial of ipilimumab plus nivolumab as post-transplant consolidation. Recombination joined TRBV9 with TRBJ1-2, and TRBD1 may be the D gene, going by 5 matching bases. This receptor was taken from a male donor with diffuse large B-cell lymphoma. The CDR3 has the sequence CASSVGREEENGYTF. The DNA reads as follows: TGTGCCAGCAGCGTAGGCAGGGAGGAAGAGAATGGCTACACCTTC.